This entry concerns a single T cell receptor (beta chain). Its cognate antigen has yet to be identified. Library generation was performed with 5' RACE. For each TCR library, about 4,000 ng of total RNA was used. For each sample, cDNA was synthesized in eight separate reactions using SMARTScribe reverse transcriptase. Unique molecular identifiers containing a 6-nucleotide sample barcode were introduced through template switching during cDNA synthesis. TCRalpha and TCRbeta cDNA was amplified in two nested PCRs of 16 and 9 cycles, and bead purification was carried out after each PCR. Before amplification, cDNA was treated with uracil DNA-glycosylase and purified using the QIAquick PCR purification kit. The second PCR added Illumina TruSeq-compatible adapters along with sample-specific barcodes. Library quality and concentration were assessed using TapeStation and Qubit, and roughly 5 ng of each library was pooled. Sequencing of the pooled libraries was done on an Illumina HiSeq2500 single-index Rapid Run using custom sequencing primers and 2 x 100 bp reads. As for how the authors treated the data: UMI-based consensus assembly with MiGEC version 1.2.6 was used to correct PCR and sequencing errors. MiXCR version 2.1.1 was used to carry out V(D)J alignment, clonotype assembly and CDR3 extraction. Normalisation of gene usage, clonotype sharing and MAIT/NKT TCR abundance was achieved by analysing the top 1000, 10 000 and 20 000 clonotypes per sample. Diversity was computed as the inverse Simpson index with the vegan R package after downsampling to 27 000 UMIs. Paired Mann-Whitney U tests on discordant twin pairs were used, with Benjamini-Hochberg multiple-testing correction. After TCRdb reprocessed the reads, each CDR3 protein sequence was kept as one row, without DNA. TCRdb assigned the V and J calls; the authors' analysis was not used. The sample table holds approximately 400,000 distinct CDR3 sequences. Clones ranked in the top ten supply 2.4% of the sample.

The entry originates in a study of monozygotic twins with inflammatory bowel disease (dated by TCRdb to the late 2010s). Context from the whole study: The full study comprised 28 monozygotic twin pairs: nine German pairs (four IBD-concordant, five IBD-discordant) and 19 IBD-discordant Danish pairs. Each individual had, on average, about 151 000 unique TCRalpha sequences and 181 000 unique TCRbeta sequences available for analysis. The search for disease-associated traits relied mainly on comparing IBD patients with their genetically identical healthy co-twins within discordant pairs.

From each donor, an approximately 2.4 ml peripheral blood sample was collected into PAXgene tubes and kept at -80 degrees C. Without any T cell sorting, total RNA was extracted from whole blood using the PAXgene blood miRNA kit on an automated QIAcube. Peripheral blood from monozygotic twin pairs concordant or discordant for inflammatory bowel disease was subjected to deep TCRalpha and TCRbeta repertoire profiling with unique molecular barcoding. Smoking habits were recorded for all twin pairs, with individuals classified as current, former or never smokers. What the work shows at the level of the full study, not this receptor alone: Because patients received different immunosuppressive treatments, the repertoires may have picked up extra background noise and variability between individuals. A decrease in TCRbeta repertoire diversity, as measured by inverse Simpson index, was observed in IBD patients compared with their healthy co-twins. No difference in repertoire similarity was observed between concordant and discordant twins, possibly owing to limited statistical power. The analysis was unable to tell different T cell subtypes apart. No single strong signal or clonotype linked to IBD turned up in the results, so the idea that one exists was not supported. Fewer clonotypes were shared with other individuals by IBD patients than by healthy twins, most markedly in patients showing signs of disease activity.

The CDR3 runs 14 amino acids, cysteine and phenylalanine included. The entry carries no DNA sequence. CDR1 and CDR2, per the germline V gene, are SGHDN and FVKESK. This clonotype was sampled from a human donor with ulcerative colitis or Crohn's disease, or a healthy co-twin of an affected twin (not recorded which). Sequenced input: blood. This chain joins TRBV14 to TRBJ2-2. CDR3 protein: CASSPRVVAGELFF.